Presented here are 16 T cell receptor beta chains from one specimen sequenced in a study of blood T cells in healthy people across ages. Then a second PCR, running about 6 to 12 cycles, was carried out with a sample-barcoded 5' primer and a J-beta primer mix. TCRdb re-called the 5' RACE reads with MiXCR, one entry per CDR3 protein. Seen here are 920,000 or so distinct CDR3 sequences, less than 50% observed once, and the top ten hold approximately 20%. Sequenced material: blood. The receptors stem from a woman aged 55-69 years in good health.

The chain joins TRBV6-6 to TRBJ2-1, with D possibly being TRBD2 (6 bases). Trimming removed 0 bases from V and 8 bases from J, with 14 bases in between. The CDR3 has 15 residues. CDR1 and CDR2 (germline): MNHNY, SVGAGI (reference sequence). CDR3 sequence reads: CASSYSGNGRDEQFF. In DNA, the CDR3 is TGTGCCAGCAGTTACTCGGGTAACGGGAGAGATGAGCAGTTCTTC.

The genes are TRBV6-1 and TRBJ1-1, with no clear D. CDR1 and CDR2 from the germline V gene are MNHNS and SASEGT. This CDR3 contains 13 residues. V lost 2 bases and J 1 base, leaving 5 bases between the germline ends. CDR3 loop: CASSENENTEAFF. For the CDR3, the DNA is TGTGCCAGCAGTGAAAACGAGAACACTGAAGCTTTCTTT.

This clonotype was seen a few times. V usage is TRBV20-1 and J usage is TRBJ1-5; D call uncertain. The CDR3 is 15 residues long. Trimming removed 0 bases at V and 1 base at J, with 10 bases between. In germline, CDR1 is DFQATT, CDR2 SNEGSKA (reference sequence). The DNA for the CDR3 is TGCAGTGCTAGAGATGGAGGGAGGAGCAATCAGCCCCAGCATTTT. Amino acid sequence: CSARDGGRSNQPQHF.

The chain employs TRBV28 and TRBJ2-7, with D perhaps TRBD2 (6 bases). Trimming left V 6 bases short and J 2 bases short, with 17 bases between. CDR1 and CDR2 (germline): MDHEN, SYDVKM. The CDR3 spans 15 residues. CDR3 sequence: CASSNFREKAYEQYF. The CDR3 region has the DNA TGTGCCAGCAGCAACTTTCGGGAGAAGGCCTACGAGCAGTACTTC.

Concerning this clonotype itself: This may be a read error, as it is one base from a much larger clone. The CDR3 spells CSAQGPANEQFF. The CDR3 DNA reads TGCAGTGCTCAGGGACCAGCGAACGAGCAGTTCTTC. V usage is TRBV20-1 and J usage is TRBJ2-1; D might be TRBD1 or TRBD2, each matching 5 bases. Trimming removed 5 bases at V and 10 bases at J, with 15 bases between. The CDR3 loop spans 12 amino acids. From germline, CDR1 is DFQATT and CDR2 SNEGSKA (reference sequence).

DNA of the CDR3: TGTGCCAGCAGCCCTCACCTCGACTCCTACAATGAGCAGTTCTTC. Translating it yields CASSPHLDSYNEQFF. This chain joins TRBV4-2 and TRBJ2-1; D remains ambiguous. The CDR3 has 15 residues. The V gene lost 4 bases and the J gene lost 0 bases, with 10 bases spanning the gap. Per the germline V gene, CDR1 is LGHNA and CDR2 is YNFKEQ.

V gene TRBV6-2 or TRBV6-3 combines with J gene TRBJ2-5, with 12 nucleotides matching TRBD1. Trimming removed 5 bases from V and 0 bases from J; junction bases left unmatched: 13. The CDR3 runs to 19 residues. The germline gives CDR1 MNHEY, CDR2 SVGEGT. CDR3 region: CASSPWDRGHLRNQETQYF. CDR3 DNA sequence: TGTGCCAGCAGTCCATGGGACAGGGGGCATCTCAGGAACCAAGAGACCCAGTACTTC.

The chain has TRBV28 and TRBJ2-2, with TRBD2 matching over 9 bases. The CDR3 covers 15 residues. The trim removed 4 bases at V and 1 base at J, leaving 1 base unmatched. CDR1 and CDR2 (germline): MDHEN, SYDVKM. CDR3 sequence (DNA): TGTGCCAGCAGTTCTAGCGGGAAGAACACCGGGGAGCTGTTTTTT. This sequence encodes CASSSSGKNTGELFF.

This clonotype was seen only a few times. The gene calls are TRBV12-3 or TRBV12-4 and TRBJ2-1; 10 nucleotides line up with TRBD2. The junction had 13 bases not matched to a gene; V was cut back by 5 bases and J by 9 bases. The CDR3 covers 16 residues. The CDR3 region has the DNA TGTGCCAGCAGTGCAGACGCCCTAGCGGGAGCTTTTGAGCAGTTCTTC. Translated: CASSADALAGAFEQFF.

The V gene is TRBV4-1, the J gene TRBJ2-5, with 8 bases that match TRBD2. CDR1 is MGHRA and CDR2 is YSYEKL in the germline V gene. Germline trimming cut 5 bases from V and 6 bases from J; bases unmatched to any gene: 11. The CDR3 runs 15 residues. CDR3 in DNA: TGCGCCAGCAGCGAAAGGGAGACTAGCGCGAAGACCCAGTACTTC. It specifies CASSERETSAKTQYF.

This clonotype has ten or more counts. The V and J genes are TRBV27 and TRBJ1-2; TRBD1 matches at 9 bases. Trimming cost V 5 bases and J 6 bases; bases outside gene matches: 4. This CDR3 comprises 13 residues. Germline V gene data show CDR1 as MNHEY and CDR2 as SMNVEV (reference sequence). Written as DNA, the CDR3 is TGTGCCAGCAGTCTAGGGACAGGGAATGGCTACACCTTC. Translation gives CASSLGTGNGYTF.

CDR3 nucleotide sequence: TGTGCCAGCAGTCCCGGACAGGGGACCTGGGAAAAACTGTTTTTT. Protein sequence: CASSPGQGTWEKLFF. V is TRBV12-3 or TRBV12-4 and J is TRBJ1-4; TRBD1 matches 9 bases. The V gene end was trimmed by 5 bases and the J gene end by 8 bases; junction bases not matched to a gene: 9. The CDR3 is made up of 15 amino acids.

This clonotype was detected only once. A much larger clone differs from this one at a single base, so this may be a read error. This rearrangement joins TRBV29-1 to TRBJ2-5; TRBD1 matches at 9 bases. The CDR3 extends over 13 amino acids. J was trimmed by 11 bases and V by 5 bases; bases with no gene match: 12. Per the germline V gene, CDR1 is SQVTM and CDR2 is ANQGSEA. DNA for the CDR3: TGCAGCGTTAGCCGGGACAGGGCGACGGAGCAGTACTTC. This codes for CSVSRDRATEQYF.

The gene calls are TRBV30 and TRBJ1-2, with D possibly being TRBD1 (5 bases). CDR1 GTSNPN and CDR2 SVGIG come from the germline V gene (reference sequence). Trimming pared 0 bases from V and 7 bases from J, leaving 12 bases between. CDR3 length equals 13 residues. The CDR3 nucleotides read TGTGCCTGGAGTGTTTCCCCGCAGGGTGGCTACACCTTC. It yields the protein CAWSVSPQGGYTF.

This clonotype was observed a few times. The genes are TRBV7-2 and TRBJ2-3, with 9 bases that match TRBD2. The germline gives CDR1 SGHTA, CDR2 FQGNSA. The ends lost 5 bases at V and 2 bases at J; junction bases unmatched: 5. The CDR3 extends over 15 amino acids. CDR3 coding DNA: TGTGCCAGCAGCAAAGGGACTAGCTACACAGATACGCAGTATTTT. It encodes CASSKGTSYTDTQYF.

V is TRBV20-1 and J is TRBJ2-3; 8 positions agree with TRBD2. Germline assignment: CDR1 DFQATT and CDR2 SNEGSKA (reference sequence). CDR3 size: 15 residues. The J segment lost 2 bases and the V segment lost 2 bases, leaving 6 bases of the junction unmatched. CDR3 residues: CSARSLAGITDTQYF. The CDR3 coding sequence is TGCAGTGCTAGATCCCTAGCGGGCATCACAGATACGCAGTATTTT.